This T cell receptor beta chain comes out of a study of T-cell reconstitution after alpha-beta-depleted transplantation in children. The CDR3 extends over 16 amino acids. Germline V lookup: CDR1 LGHNA, CDR2 YSLEER. The germline V and J ends were trimmed by 0 bases and 0 bases, with 12 bases remaining between them. Preparing the TCRbeta library involved the use of unique molecular identifiers. TCRdb reanalysed the PCR reads using MiXCR and keeps one entry per CDR3 protein. Among some 590,000 distinct CDR3 sequences listed, roughly a tenth were seen once. This clonotype has at least ten counts. The receptor's source is a human donor who donated a stem cell graft to a child with acute myeloid leukemia. The input for sequencing was PBMCs from the stem cell graft donor, taken from the stem cell graft. This sequence joins TRBV4-3 and TRBJ2-7; TRBD1 or TRBD2 may be the D gene (7 bases each). The CDR3 reads CASSQDQGGSSYEQYF. Written as DNA, the CDR3 is TGCGCCAGCAGCCAAGATCAGGGGGGGAGCTCCTACGAGCAGTACTTC.